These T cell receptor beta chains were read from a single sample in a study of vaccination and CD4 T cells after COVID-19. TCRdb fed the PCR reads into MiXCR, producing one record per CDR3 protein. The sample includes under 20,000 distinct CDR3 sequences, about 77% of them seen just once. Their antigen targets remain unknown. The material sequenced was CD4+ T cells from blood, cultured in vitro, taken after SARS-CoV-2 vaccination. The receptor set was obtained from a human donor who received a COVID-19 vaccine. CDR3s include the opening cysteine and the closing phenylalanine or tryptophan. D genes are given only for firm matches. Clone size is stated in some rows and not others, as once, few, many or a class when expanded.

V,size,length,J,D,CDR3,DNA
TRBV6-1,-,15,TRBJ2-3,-,CASIRDSRGTDTQYF,TGTGCCAGCATCCGGGACTCAAGGGGGACAGATACGCAGTATTTT
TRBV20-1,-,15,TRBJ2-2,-,CSARDRQGDAGELFF,TGCAGTGCTAGAGATCGGCAGGGTGACGCCGGGGAGCTGTTTTTT
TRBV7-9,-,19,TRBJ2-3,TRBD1,CASSLSEDRGSAGTDTQYF,TGTGCCAGCAGCTTATCAGAGGACAGGGGGTCCGCCGGGACAGATACGCAGTATTTT
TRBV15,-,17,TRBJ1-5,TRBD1,CATSRDSWTGSNQPQHF,TGTGCCACCAGCAGAGACAGTTGGACAGGGAGCAATCAGCCCCAGCATTTT
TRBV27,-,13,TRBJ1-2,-,CASSLRRGYGYTF,TGTGCCAGCAGTTTACGACGAGGATATGGCTACACCTTC
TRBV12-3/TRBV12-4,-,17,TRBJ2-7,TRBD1,CASSLRQGYQSLYEQYF,TGTGCCAGCAGCTTGCGACAGGGGTACCAAAGCCTTTACGAGCAGTACTTC
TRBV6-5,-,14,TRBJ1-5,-,CASSWTESNQPQHF,TGTGCCAGCAGTTGGACGGAGAGCAATCAGCCCCAGCATTTT
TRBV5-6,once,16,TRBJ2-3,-,CASSLADRLSTDTQYF,TGTGCCAGCAGCTTGGCGGACCGACTGAGCACAGATACGCAGTATTTT
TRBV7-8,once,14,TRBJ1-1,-,CASSPGHSSTEAFF,TGTGCCAGCAGCCCGGGACATTCGAGCACTGAAGCTTTCTTT
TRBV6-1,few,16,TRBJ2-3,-,CASSEMAGPSTDTQYF,TGTGCCAGCAGTGAAATGGCGGGGCCGAGCACAGATACGCAGTATTTT
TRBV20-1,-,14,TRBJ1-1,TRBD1,CSATQTGVNTEAFF,TGCAGTGCTACCCAAACAGGGGTGAACACTGAAGCTTTCTTT